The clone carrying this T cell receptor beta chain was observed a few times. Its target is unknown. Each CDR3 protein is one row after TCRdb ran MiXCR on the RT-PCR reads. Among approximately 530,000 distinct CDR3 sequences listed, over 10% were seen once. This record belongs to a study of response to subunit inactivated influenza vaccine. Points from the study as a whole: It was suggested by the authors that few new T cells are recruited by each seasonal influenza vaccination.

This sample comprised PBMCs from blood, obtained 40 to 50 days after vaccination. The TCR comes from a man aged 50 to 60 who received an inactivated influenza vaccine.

The CDR3 sequence: CSARDIRAHGELFF. In DNA, the CDR3 is TGCAGTGCTAGAGATATAAGGGCCCACGGGGAGCTGTTTTTT. This chain links TRBV20-1 with TRBJ2-2; D gene ambiguous. V was trimmed by 0 bases and J by 7 bases, leaving 12 bases between them. The germline CDR1 and CDR2 sequences are DFQATT and SNEGSKA (reference sequence). This CDR3 has 14 residues.